This passage covers 30 T cell receptor beta chains from one sample sequenced in a study of blood T cell repertoires in COVID-19 (dated by TCRdb to the early 2020s). Library preparation used the immunoSEQ multiplex PCR assay. The table was pulled from immuneACCESS by TCRdb, which kept in-frame rearrangements only. Such tables lose some clones; where checked, under half of the loss comes from unresolved V genes, and the rest has no known cause. The sample contains around 190,000 clones, approximately 80% of them found a single time. The ten largest clones add up to approximately 7% of the sample. Input material: peripheral blood. The receptors shown here come from a human donor in a cohort sampled during active COVID-19.

J is TRBJ2-1 and V is TRBV30; the D is unclear. V lost 4 bases and J 10 bases, leaving 14 bases between the germline ends. Germline lookup yields CDR1 GTSNPN and CDR2 SVGIG (reference sequence). The CDR3 covers 12 residues. CDR3 in amino acids: CAWNAGYGEQFF. In DNA, the CDR3 is TGTGCCTGGAACGCCGGGTATGGGGAGCAGTTCTTC.

This rearrangement joins TRBV19 to TRBJ2-7, with 12 bases aligning to TRBD2. The ends lost 8 bases at V and 1 base at J; junction bases unmatched: 6. The CDR3 is 15 amino acids. CDR1 and CDR2 from the germline V gene are LNHDA and SQIVND (reference sequence). In nucleotides, the CDR3 is TGTGCCAGTCAGATTGGGACTAGCGGGTCCTACGAGCAGTACTTC. It codes for CASQIGTSGSYEQYF.

The chain couples TRBV19 to TRBJ1-5, with TRBD1 matching 8 bases. Trimming cost V 5 bases and J 3 bases; bases outside gene matches: 18. The CDR3 is 19 residues long. Per the germline V gene, CDR1 is LNHDA and CDR2 is SQIVND (reference sequence). CDR3 coding DNA: TGTGCCAGTAGTCAAACAACAGGGCGGACAGGGTGGAACAATCAGCCCCAGCATTTT. This codes for CASSQTTGRTGWNNQPQHF. Full variable domain (missing parts from reference TRBV19 and TRBJ1-5): DGGITQSPKYLFRKEGQNVTLSCEQNLNHDAMYWYRQDPGQGLRLIYYSQIVNDFQKGDIAEGYSVSREKKESFPLTVTSAQKNPTAFYLCASSQTTGRTGWNNQPQHFGDGTRLSIL.

This rearrangement joins TRBV19 to TRBJ1-5; no clear D gene. The CDR3 extends over 13 amino acids. Germline lookup yields CDR1 LNHDA and CDR2 SQIVND (reference sequence). The V end was cut by 6 bases, the J end by 4 bases, with 10 bases between. The chain's CDR3 is CASSLTQNQPQHF. The CDR3 DNA reads TGTGCCAGTAGCCTCACCCAGAATCAGCCCCAGCATTTT.

V gene TRBV7-8 combines with J gene TRBJ1-1; 8 nucleotides agree with TRBD1. This CDR3 is 17 amino acids long. V lost 1 base to trimming and J lost 2 bases; unmatched junction nucleotides: 9. CDR1 and CDR2 (germline): SGHVS, FQNEAQ. CDR3 in DNA: TGTGCCAGCAGCTTAGGAACAGGGGGGGTTTCCAACACTGAAGCTTTCTTT. Protein: CASSLGTGGVSNTEAFF.

The count of this clone is one. This rearrangement joins TRBV5-6 to TRBJ1-6, with D unresolved. Germline V gene lookup returns CDR1 SGHDT and CDR2 YYEEEE. Trimming stripped 4 bases from V and 10 bases from J, with 18 bases between. This CDR3 spans 15 amino acids. The CDR3 loop reads CASSHPGGSGSPLHF. CDR3 nucleotides: TGTGCCAGCAGCCATCCGGGAGGATCTGGGTCACCCCTCCACTTT.

This rearrangement joins TRBV13 to TRBJ1-1; 7 bases line up with TRBD1. CDR3 size: 12 residues. J gave up 11 bases and V 4 bases, and 7 bases lay outside the gene matches. CDR1 and CDR2 from the germline V gene are PRHDT and FYEKMQ (reference sequence). CDR3 protein: CASSSSTGKAFF. Written as DNA, the CDR3 is TGTGCCAGCAGCTCGTCGACAGGGAAGGCTTTCTTT.

The chain joins TRBV7-3 to TRBJ1-4; no firm D call. The germline gives CDR1 SGHTA, CDR2 FQGTGA. V dropped 5 bases and J dropped 7 bases, with 11 bases sitting between them. The CDR3 has 13 residues. CDR3 amino acids: CASSTGAGEKLFF. The CDR3, as DNA: TGTGCCAGCAGCACGGGCGCGGGTGAAAAACTGTTTTTT.

The chain employs TRBV6-5 and TRBJ1-2; D call uncertain. V was clipped by 2 bases and J by 4 bases, with 8 bases between them. Germline V gene sequence: CDR1 MNHEY, CDR2 SVGAGI. The CDR3 consists of 13 residues. CDR3 protein: CASSYRGPYGYTF. CDR3 DNA sequence: TGTGCCAGCAGTTACAGAGGTCCCTATGGCTACACCTTC.

The rearrangement links TRBV5-6 to TRBJ1-5; TRBD1 is a possible D gene (6 bases). Germline CDR1 reads SGHDT; CDR2 reads YYEEEE. Trimming pared 0 bases from V and 4 bases from J, leaving 8 bases between. The CDR3 contains 14 residues. The CDR3 nucleotides are TGTGCCAGCAGCTTGGGGGACAAGAATCAGCCCCAGCATTTT. Translation gives CASSLGDKNQPQHF.

The gene calls are TRBV27 and TRBJ2-7, with a weak D call TRBD1 (5 bases). Germline V gives CDR1 MNHEY, CDR2 SMNVEV (reference sequence). With 5 bases removed from V and 2 bases from J, the gap between germline ends came to 13 bases. This CDR3 region has 14 residues. Here the CDR3 DNA reads TGTGCCAGCAGTCCACAGACAGATACCTACGAGCAGTACTTC. Translating it yields CASSPQTDTYEQYF.

This clone was observed a single time. V and J are TRBV4-1 and TRBJ1-6; 10 bases agree with TRBD1. Trimming cost V 0 bases and J 9 bases; bases outside gene matches: 11. The CDR3 contains 18 residues. Per germline, CDR1 MGHRA and CDR2 YSYEKL. CDR3 sequence reads: CASSQDGADRGQSSPLHF. CDR3 coding DNA: TGCGCCAGCAGCCAAGACGGGGCTGACAGGGGGCAGAGTTCACCCCTCCACTTT.

The V gene is TRBV13, the J gene TRBJ2-7; D not certain. Germline loops: CDR1 PRHDT, CDR2 FYEKMQ (reference sequence). The length of the CDR3 is 18 residues. Between the trimmed V and J ends, which lost 2 bases and 0 bases, there was a span of 20 bases. CDR3 loop: CASSLSSLLAVSSYEQYF. CDR3 nucleotide sequence: TGTGCCAGCAGCTTAAGTTCGCTTTTGGCGGTGAGCTCCTACGAGCAGTACTTC.

The CDR3 sequence is CASSLEGVNEQFF. The CDR3 DNA reads TGTGCCAGCAGCTTAGAGGGGGTCAATGAGCAGTTCTTC. The chain is built from TRBV13 and TRBJ2-1; D is possibly TRBD1 (6 bases). V was pared by 1 base and J by 6 bases, with 7 bases between. Germline CDR1 PRHDT, CDR2 FYEKMQ (reference sequence). There are 13 residues in the CDR3.

This clone was observed a single time. The chain has TRBV5-4 and TRBJ2-1; 7 nucleotides line up with TRBD1. This CDR3 has 16 residues. Germline V gene data show CDR1 as SGHNT and CDR2 as YYREEE (reference sequence). The V segment lost 6 bases and the J segment 0 bases; nucleotides outside the gene matches: 9. The CDR3 DNA is TGTGCCAGCACCCACGCCAGGGGGAGCTCCTACAATGAGCAGTTCTTC. This translates into CASTHARGSSYNEQFF.

The rearrangement joins TRBV11-2 to TRBJ2-7; tentatively, D is TRBD1 (5 bases). This CDR3 spans 15 amino acids. Germline loops: CDR1 SGHAT, CDR2 FQNNGV. Trimming pared 6 bases from V and 2 bases from J, leaving 17 bases between. CDR3 protein: CASSSSRQKTYEQYF. Here the CDR3 DNA reads TGTGCCAGCAGTAGCTCGCGACAGAAAACCTACGAGCAGTACTTC.

The chain joins TRBV5-1 to TRBJ1-4; 7 positions agree with TRBD1. The CDR3 has 15 residues. Trimming at V came to 2 bases and at J to 7 bases, leaving 8 bases not matched to a gene. Germline V lookup: CDR1 SGHRS, CDR2 YFSETQ. Here the CDR3 DNA reads TGCGCCAGCAGCTTCGGAGGGGGCGCGAGTGAAAAACTGTTTTTT. As protein: CASSFGGGASEKLFF.

This clone was seen a single time. This rearrangement joins TRBV5-6 to TRBJ1-3; a weak D match, TRBD1 (6 bases). The CDR3 has 18 amino acids. Trimming shortened V by 4 bases and J by 2 bases, and 22 bases separated the two germline ends. Germline V gives CDR1 SGHDT, CDR2 YYEEEE. CDR3 amino acids: CASSLAWQGRSAGNTIYF. The CDR3 region has the DNA TGTGCCAGCAGCCTCGCGTGGCAGGGGCGATCAGCTGGAAACACCATATATTTT.

The chain joins TRBV7-9 to TRBJ1-1, with no clear D. Trimming pared 4 bases from V and 2 bases from J, leaving 8 bases between. The CDR3 extends over 13 amino acids. CDR1 is SEHNR and CDR2 is FQNEAQ in the germline V gene (reference sequence). The CDR3 reads CASSSNTNTEAFF. The CDR3 nucleotides are TGTGCCAGCAGCTCCAACACAAACACTGAAGCTTTCTTT.

V and J are TRBV7-2 and TRBJ2-7; TRBD2 agrees at 11 bases. J lost 6 bases, V lost 1 base, and 5 bases had no gene match. Germline loops: CDR1 SGHTA, CDR2 FQGNSA. The CDR3 runs 15 residues. DNA of the CDR3: TGTGCCAGCAGCTTAGAGGGGCTAGCGGGAGGCGAGCAGTACTTC. Protein sequence: CASSLEGLAGGEQYF.

V gene TRBV7-2 combines with J gene TRBJ2-3, with TRBD1 identical over 7 bases. Germline CDR1 is SGHTA and CDR2 is FQGNSA. The CDR3 contains 15 residues. The V gene end was trimmed by 2 bases and the J gene end by 0 bases; junction bases not matched to a gene: 2. CDR3 DNA sequence: TGTGCCAGCAGCTTATCGGGACAGAGCACAGATACGCAGTATTTT. Amino acid sequence: CASSLSGQSTDTQYF. The full variable domain, its missing parts supplied by reference TRBV7-2 and TRBJ2-3, is GAGVSQSPSNKVTEKGKDVELRCDPISGHTALYWYRQSLGQGLEFLIYFQGNSAPDKSGLPSDRFSAERTGGSVSTLTIQRTQQEDSAVYLCASSLSGQSTDTQYFGPGTRLTVL.

Turning to this clone: Different DNA sequences within this sample yield the same CDR3. This chain uses TRBV6-5 with TRBJ1-2, with D tentatively TRBD1 (5 bases). Per germline, CDR1 MNHEY and CDR2 SVGAGI. Trimming removed 6 bases at V and 2 bases at J, with 10 bases between. CDR3 size: 13 residues. The CDR3 is CASSRTGNYGYTF. The DNA for the CDR3 is TGTGCCAGCAGCCGAACAGGCAACTATGGCTACACCTTC.

The rearrangement links TRBV5-1 to TRBJ1-2; 8 bases fit TRBD1. The CDR3 has 14 residues. The germline CDR1 and CDR2 sequences are SGHRS and YFSETQ. Germline trimming cut 3 bases from V and 8 bases from J; bases unmatched to any gene: 9. Here the CDR3 DNA reads TGCGCCAGCAGCTCTCTTGGACAGGGCCGGGGCTACACCTTC. This encodes CASSSLGQGRGYTF.

This chain uses TRBV7-6 with TRBJ1-3; 7 bases are shared with TRBD1. Trimming at V came to 1 base and at J to 4 bases, leaving 4 bases not matched to a gene. This CDR3 is built from 15 residues. CDR1 is SGHVS and CDR2 is FNYEAQ in the germline V gene. CDR3 amino acids: CASSLGTGAGNTIYF. DNA for the CDR3: TGTGCCAGCAGCTTAGGTACAGGGGCCGGAAACACCATATATTTT.

V gene TRBV14 combines with J gene TRBJ1-1, with 8 positions matching TRBD1. Germline-derived CDR1 and CDR2 are SGHDN and FVKESK. The CDR3 contains 15 residues. V shed 6 bases and J 1 base; nucleotides not matched to a gene: 7. As DNA, the CDR3 is TGTGCCAGCAGTTCCAGGGGGCAAAGGAACACTGAAGCTTTCTTT. This codes for CASSSRGQRNTEAFF.

The chain couples TRBV7-9 to TRBJ1-1; D possibly corresponds to TRBD1 (5 bases). The V gene's germline CDR1 is SEHNR and CDR2 FQNEAQ (reference sequence). This CDR3 is 14 amino acids long. V gave up 1 base and J gave up 6 bases, with 12 bases separating them. The CDR3 protein is CASSLGQWGAEAFF. The CDR3, as DNA: TGTGCCAGCAGCTTAGGTCAGTGGGGGGCTGAAGCTTTCTTT.

The chain carries TRBV30 and TRBJ1-3; possibly TRBD1 for D (6 bases). The V gene lost 2 bases and the J gene lost 0 bases, with 14 bases spanning the gap. This CDR3 has 16 residues. The germline CDR1 and CDR2 sequences are GTSNPN and SVGIG (reference sequence). CDR3 amino acids: CAWSRDTLSSGNTIYF. Written as DNA, the CDR3 is TGTGCCTGGAGTAGGGACACCCTTTCCTCTGGAAACACCATATATTTT.

The rearrangement links TRBV30 to TRBJ1-6; 8 bases map to TRBD1. The CDR3 has 14 amino acids. V lost 8 bases to trimming and J lost 3 bases; unmatched junction nucleotides: 6. Germline CDR1 reads GTSNPN; CDR2 reads SVGIG (reference sequence). The CDR3 protein is CAGQGADYNSPLHF. The CDR3 nucleotides read TGTGCCGGACAGGGTGCTGACTATAATTCACCCCTCCACTTT.

The chain is built from TRBV5-1 and TRBJ2-7; TRBD1 matches at 10 bases. Germline V gives CDR1 SGHRS, CDR2 YFSETQ. The J segment lost 6 bases and the V segment lost 4 bases, leaving 7 bases of the junction unmatched. The CDR3 spans 14 residues. The CDR3 loop reads CASSEGTGVGEQYF. For the CDR3, the DNA is TGCGCCAGCAGCGAAGGGACAGGGGTAGGCGAGCAGTACTTC.

The gene calls are TRBV6-5 and TRBJ1-1; 7 nucleotides match TRBD1. Germline V gene lookup returns CDR1 MNHEY and CDR2 SVGAGI. The junction had 7 bases not matched to a gene; V was cut back by 6 bases and J by 6 bases. CDR3 length: 13 residues. The CDR3 region has the DNA TGTGCCAGCAGGCGAAACAGGGGATCTGAAGCTTTCTTT. Amino acids: CASRRNRGSEAFF.